The clone carrying this T cell receptor (beta chain) has a single count. Assay: immunoSEQ multiplex PCR; the TCRdb copy retains only in-frame clones and omits some. The top ten hold about 7% of the sample, which has 35,000 to 45,000 clones, 86% seen once. J lost 1 base, V lost 4 bases, and 9 bases had no gene match. Germline V CDR1 and CDR2: KGHSH, LQKENI. CDR3 length equals 16 residues. This sample stems from a study of T cells in localized non-small cell lung cancer. Sequences were derived from peripheral blood, sampled before any cancer treatment. The sequence was collected from a woman between 18 and 50 years old with stage III lung adenocarcinoma. This chain uses TRBV18 with TRBJ1-1; 7 nucleotides align to TRBD1. The CDR3 loop is CASSLSWGQPNTEAFF. The CDR3 nucleotides are TGTGCCAGCTCACTCAGTTGGGGACAGCCGAACACTGAAGCTTTCTTT.